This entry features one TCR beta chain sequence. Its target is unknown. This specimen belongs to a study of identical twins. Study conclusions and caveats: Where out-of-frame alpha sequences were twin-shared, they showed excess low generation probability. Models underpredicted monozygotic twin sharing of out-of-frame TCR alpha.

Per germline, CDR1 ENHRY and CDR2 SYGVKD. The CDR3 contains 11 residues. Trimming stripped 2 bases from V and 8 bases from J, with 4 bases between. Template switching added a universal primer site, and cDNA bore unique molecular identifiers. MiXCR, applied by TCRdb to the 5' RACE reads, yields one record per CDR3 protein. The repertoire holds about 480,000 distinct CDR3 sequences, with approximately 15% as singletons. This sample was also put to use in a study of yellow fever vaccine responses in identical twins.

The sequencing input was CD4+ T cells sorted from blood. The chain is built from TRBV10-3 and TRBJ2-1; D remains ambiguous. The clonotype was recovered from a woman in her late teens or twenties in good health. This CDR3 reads CAISEVDEQFF. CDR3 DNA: TGTGCCATCAGTGAGGTGGATGAGCAGTTCTTC.